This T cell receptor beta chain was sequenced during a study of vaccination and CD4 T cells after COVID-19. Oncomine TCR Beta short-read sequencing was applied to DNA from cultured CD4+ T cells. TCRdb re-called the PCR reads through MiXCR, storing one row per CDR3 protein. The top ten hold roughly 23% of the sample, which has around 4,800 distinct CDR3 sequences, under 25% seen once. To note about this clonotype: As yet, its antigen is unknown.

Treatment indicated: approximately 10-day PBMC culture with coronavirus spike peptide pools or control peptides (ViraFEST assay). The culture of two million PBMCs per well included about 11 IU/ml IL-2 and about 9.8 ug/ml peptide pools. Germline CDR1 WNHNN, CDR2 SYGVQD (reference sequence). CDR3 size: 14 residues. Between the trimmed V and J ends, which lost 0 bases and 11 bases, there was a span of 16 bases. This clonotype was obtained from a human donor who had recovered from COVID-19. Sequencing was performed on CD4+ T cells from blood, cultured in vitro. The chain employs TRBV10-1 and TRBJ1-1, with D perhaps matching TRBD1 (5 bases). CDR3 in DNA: TGCGCCAGCAGTGAGTCCATAGGGGTAGCGAGGGCTTTCTTT. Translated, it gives CASSESIGVARAFF.